Detailed here is one T cell receptor beta chain. Its antigen remains unidentified. No much larger clone is present one base from it, and per-base qualities are unavailable. Reading from cysteine to phenylalanine, the CDR3 counts 13 amino acids. Just the 39-base CDR3 DNA is kept, in frame starting at base 1. Reading the germline V gene gives CDR1 SGHDN and CDR2 FVKESK. Trimming costs V 1 base and J 7 bases, and their ends lie 10 bases apart. Library creation used 5' RACE. TCRdb names Illumina HiSeq 2000 as the instrument used. Template switching introduced a universal primer binding site; the final cDNA contained a unique molecular identifier, enabling accurate counting of TCR cDNA molecules. Specific primers in the conserved constant-segment region were used to synthesize first-strand cDNA for TCR alpha and beta chains. To control for contamination, each cDNA library was double barcoded with a SMART-Mk sample barcode plus Illumina barcodes. TruSeq adapter sequences and Illumina sample barcodes were added in two successive PCR steps. Sequencing of the TCR alpha and beta cDNA libraries was done on the Illumina HiSeq platform using custom primers. Regarding the original processing steps: Raw reads were processed with MiGEC to extract unique molecular identifiers, and MiXCR was used to determine CDR3 positions. For each individual, recombination models were inferred using an EM algorithm with the repgenHMM and IGoR tools. Shared clonotype analysis was performed with the tcR package in R, normalizing sharing by the product of cloneset sizes. To study raw recombination free of thymic and clonal selection effects, out-of-frame nonproductive sequences were analyzed. Using fastp at Q25 and MiXCR, TCRdb reprocessed the public reads and kept productive beta chains. One record per CDR3 amino acid sequence lists the most common genes and DNA. These V and J calls are TCRdb output, not the study's own analysis. This sample has 1.5 million to 2 million distinct CDR3 sequences in its table, and about 30% of those were observed once. 0.25% to 0.3% of the sample is in the top ten clones.

This sample is drawn from a study of identical twins (TCRdb year 2016). About the full investigation: To test whether fetal clonotypes persist, the study used deep sequencing on TCR alpha and beta repertoires from monozygotic twins, unrelated adults of various ages, and cord blood. To rule out contamination, the twin experiments were replicated at different times with different library preparation protocols. Study-level results and caveats: Out-of-frame TCR alpha sharing in monozygotic twins was systematically underestimated by recombination models, whereas sharing between unrelated individuals was in agreement with the recombination models. Out-of-frame TCR alpha sequences shared between twins showed an excess of low generation-probability sequences compared with coincidental sharing between unrelated individuals. A weaker excess of twin sharing was found in beta out-of-frame sequences because the signal-to-noise ratio was lowered by fewer shared sequences. Zero-insertion analyses could be partly confounded by invariant T cells such as MAIT and iNKT, though diverse VJ usage argued against such confounding for most clonotypes. Because the same donors could not be followed over many years, the conclusions depended on cross-sectional statistical analysis. Abundant cord blood beta clonotypes carried fewer insertions; young adult naive repertoires showed a weaker similar trend, while memory repertoires showed none.

Every donor in the study was a healthy Caucasian. Source material: cord blood. The clonotype was recovered from a newborn girl in good health. This chain is built from TRBV14 and TRBJ2-5; there is no confident call for the D gene. The sequenced DNA is TGTGCCAGCAGCCAAGGCGCCACTGGGACCCAGTACTTC. The encoded protein is CASSQGATGTQYF.